This T cell receptor (beta chain) is from a study of shared clonotypes between healthy human individuals. Study-level background: Donor composition was a couple of women and a few men, aged 18 to 49. Overall study findings and caveats: All-four-donor shared clonotypes had higher generation probabilities than non-shared clonotypes did. Sorted-subset sequencing was shown by rarefaction to be incomplete despite large depth.

Template for every sorted-subset replicate PCR totaled approximately 200 ng DNA, roughly 30,000 T cell genomes. Produced via immunoSEQ multiplex PCR; TCRdb's table is partial and in-frame only. The table lists over 1.5 million clones, 98% of them singletons. The CDR3 loop spans 13 amino acids. V was shortened by 2 bases and J by 3 bases, with 8 bases between the two germline ends. Germline lookup yields CDR1 SGDLS and CDR2 YYNGEE. As to this clone: The antigen is undetermined.

This receptor was identified in a man aged 25 to 40 in good health. The rearrangement joins TRBV9 to TRBJ2-5, with D perhaps TRBD1 (5 bases). Sequenced input: naive CD4+ T cells sorted from blood. The subset denotes: CD45RA+ positively selected. The CDR3 loop is CASSVRAKETQYF. The CDR3 DNA reads as TGTGCCAGCAGCGTCAGGGCCAAAGAGACCCAGTACTTC.